The source of this TCR beta chain is a study of cytomegalovirus exposure and HLA in healthy donors. The study ran its PCR with 60 Vbeta and 13 Jbeta primers. In the authors' workflow: Roughly 76 million unique TCR beta chains, about 11 million of them shared, were counted by a later analysis. This table comes from immunoSEQ multiplex PCR, and its TCRdb copy is limited to in-frame clones, with some not included. The V and J calls and clone size are taken from that table; D and trimming were inferred from the DNA. The sample carries about 180,000 clones, roughly 82% recorded once. V gave up 3 bases and J gave up 4 bases, with 12 bases separating them. The CDR3 totals 14 residues. Germline CDR1 SGHTA, CDR2 FQGNSA.

This chain connects TRBV7-2 to TRBJ1-2; D is ambiguous. Sequences were obtained from PBMCs. The sequence derives from a girl aged 2-10 years in good health and CMV-seropositive. CDR3 in amino acids: CASSLGLEGYGYTF. Written as DNA, the CDR3 is TGTGCCAGCAGCTTGGGCCTCGAGGGCTATGGCTACACCTTC.